A single sample is the source of the 18 T cell receptor beta chains below, sequenced in a study of long-term antiretroviral therapy in people with HIV. The authors ran the immunoSEQ assay, v3.0, at survey level. Some clones are missing from TCRdb's copy, which holds only in-frame ones; the method was immunoSEQ multiplex PCR. The top ten clones hold roughly 4% of a sample with more than 20,000 clones, about 85% of them seen once. Sequencing used unsorted PBMCs, obtained about 4 years after starting antiretroviral therapy. These receptors were taken from a man aged 18 to 35 with HIV.

The chain employs TRBV5-4 and TRBJ1-6, with D hard to call. Germline CDR1 and CDR2: SGHNT and YYREEE (reference sequence). The V gene lost 3 bases and the J gene lost 8 bases, with 9 bases spanning the gap. There are 13 residues in the CDR3. The CDR3 nucleotides read TGTGCCAGCAGCTGGGTCAGAGATTCACCCCTCCACTTT. Residues: CASSWVRDSPLHF.

The V gene is TRBV4-2, the J gene TRBJ2-5; 13 bases map to TRBD2. CDR3 length: 16 residues. V shed 0 bases, J shed 4 bases, and the junction held 2 bases outside the gene matches. Germline CDR1 is LGHNA and CDR2 is YNFKEQ. CDR3 residues: CASSQDTSGGAETQYF. DNA of the CDR3: TGTGCCAGCAGCCAAGATACTAGCGGGGGGGCAGAGACCCAGTACTTC.

This clone has only one observation. The chain is built from TRBV7-3 and TRBJ2-2; D gene uncertain. CDR3 length equals 14 residues. V was trimmed by 5 bases and J by 1 base, leaving 8 bases between them. CDR1 SGHTA and CDR2 FQGTGA come from the germline V gene. As DNA, the CDR3 is TGTGCCAGCAGCCTAGGGATGAACACCGGGGAGCTGTTTTTT. Translating it yields CASSLGMNTGELFF.

The CDR3 region has the DNA TGTGCCAGCAGCCTGGGCCGGGGACTAGCGGGGGGCGGCACCGGGGAGCTGTTTTTT. Protein: CASSLGRGLAGGGTGELFF. The chain combines TRBV13 with TRBJ2-2; 15 bases map to TRBD2. The CDR3 runs 19 residues. V was clipped by 5 bases and J by 4 bases; unmatched bases: 11. Germline assignment: CDR1 PRHDT and CDR2 FYEKMQ (reference sequence).

The chain employs TRBV27 and TRBJ2-7; the match to TRBD2 covers 7 bases. Germline loops: CDR1 MNHEY, CDR2 SMNVEV (reference sequence). This CDR3 has 15 residues. J lost 5 bases, V lost 2 bases, and 9 bases had no gene match. The CDR3 nucleotides are TGTGCCAGCAGTTTAACGCCAGCGGGAAAGAACGAGCAGTACTTC. The encoded protein is CASSLTPAGKNEQYF.

The chain has TRBV18 and TRBJ2-5, with a weak D call TRBD2 (5 bases). Germline V gene lookup returns CDR1 KGHSH and CDR2 LQKENI. The V gene lost 6 bases and the J gene lost 1 base, with 21 bases spanning the gap. The CDR3 has 17 amino acids. CDR3 nucleotide sequence: TGTGCCAGCTCCCGCACACGGGTGGCTAGCTTCCAAGAGACCCAGTACTTC. Encoded protein: CASSRTRVASFQETQYF.

The chain has TRBV9 and TRBJ1-2, with a possible D match to TRBD1 (5 bases). Trimming took 3 bases from V and 3 from J, leaving 15 bases between them. This CDR3 contains 15 residues. CDR1 and CDR2 (germline): SGDLS, YYNGEE. The CDR3 loop reads CASSASAGLDYGYTF. For the CDR3, the DNA is TGTGCCAGCAGCGCGTCGGCAGGGCTAGACTATGGCTACACCTTC.

The chain is built from TRBV2 and TRBJ2-3; no definite D call. This CDR3 has 14 residues. CDR1 is SNHLY, CDR2 FYNNEI, per germline. With 2 bases removed from V and 8 bases from J, the gap between germline ends came to 14 bases. CDR3 coding DNA: TGTGCCAGCAGTGAAAGCAACGGGTTCGGTACGCAGTATTTT. Its translation: CASSESNGFGTQYF.

The chain is built from TRBV9 and TRBJ2-3; no definite D call. CDR3 length: 14 amino acids. Trimming stripped 0 bases from V and 2 bases from J, with 7 bases between. Germline CDR1 and CDR2: SGDLS and YYNGEE. CDR3 sequence reads: CASSVGPNTDTQYF. The CDR3 DNA sequence: TGTGCCAGCAGCGTAGGCCCCAACACAGATACGCAGTATTTT.

The rearrangement uses TRBV6-6 and TRBJ1-6; weak D call: TRBD1 (5 bases). The germline CDR1 and CDR2 sequences are MNHNY and SVGAGI (reference sequence). The CDR3 extends over 16 amino acids. Trimming removed 6 bases at V and 7 bases at J, with 19 bases between. DNA of the CDR3: TGTGCCAGCAGACTTCTTCAGGGCCTCGCCAATTCACCCCTCCACTTT. Its protein is CASRLLQGLANSPLHF.

This sequence joins TRBV25-1 and TRBJ1-4, with D hard to call. CDR1 and CDR2 from the germline V gene are MGHDK and SYGVNS. Trimming removed 4 bases at V and 6 bases at J, with 6 bases between. The CDR3 consists of 12 residues. The CDR3 is CASSVYDEKLFF. In DNA form, the CDR3 reads TGTGCCAGCAGTGTTTATGATGAAAAACTGTTTTTT.

With respect to this clone: The junction departs from the called germline gene at one end, perhaps through a read error. The J gene is TRBJ2-5, the V gene TRBV7-7; no reliable D call. This CDR3 spans 13 amino acids. Germline V CDR1 and CDR2: SSHAT, FNYEAQ (reference sequence). CDR3 region: CASSLGAEETQYF. For the CDR3, the DNA is TGTGCTAGCAGCTTAGGAGCCGAAGAGACCCAGTACTTC.

V gene TRBV4-1 combines with J gene TRBJ2-5; perhaps TRBD2 as D (5 bases). V dropped 3 bases and J dropped 11 bases, with 19 bases sitting between them. Germline V lookup: CDR1 MGHRA, CDR2 YSYEKL. This CDR3 region has 14 residues. The CDR3 coding sequence is TGCGCCAGCAGCCACCCCGGACCGGGGAGAATTCAGTACTTC. Protein: CASSHPGPGRIQYF.

J is TRBJ1-5 and V is TRBV2; TRBD1 aligns across 7 bases. V shed 6 bases and J 5 bases; nucleotides not matched to a gene: 4. Germline values: CDR1 SNHLY, CDR2 FYNNEI. The CDR3 spans 13 residues. CDR3 residues: CASSPDRHQPQHF. The CDR3, as DNA: TGTGCCAGCAGCCCGGACAGGCATCAGCCCCAGCATTTT. The complete variable domain, with remaining parts taken from reference TRBV2 and TRBJ1-5, reads EPEVTQTPSHQVTQMGQEVILRCVPISNHLYFYWYRQILGQKVEFLVSFYNNEISEKSEIFDDQFSVERPDGSNFTLKIRSTKLEDSAMYFCASSPDRHQPQHFGDGTRLSIL.

V gene TRBV27 combines with J gene TRBJ1-2; D is uncertain. Trimming took off 3 bases at V and 3 bases at J, with 8 bases between the two ends. The germline V gene has CDR1 MNHEY and CDR2 SMNVEV (reference sequence). The CDR3 has 13 residues. The DNA for the CDR3 is TGTGCCAGCAGTTTTGGCAGCTACTATGGCTACACCTTC. Its protein product is CASSFGSYYGYTF.

The rearrangement uses TRBV19 and TRBJ2-1, with no clear D. The CDR3 is 13 amino acids. CDR1 is LNHDA, CDR2 SQIVND, per germline (reference sequence). Trimming pared 4 bases from V and 3 bases from J, leaving 7 bases between. CDR3 in DNA: TGTGCCAGTAGTAGGGAAGACTACAATGAGCAGTTCTTC. It specifies CASSREDYNEQFF. The variable domain in full, completed from reference TRBV19 and TRBJ2-1, reads DGGITQSPKYLFRKEGQNVTLSCEQNLNHDAMYWYRQDPGQGLRLIYYSQIVNDFQKGDIAEGYSVSREKKESFPLTVTSAQKNPTAFYLCASSREDYNEQFFGPGTRLTVL.

The chain joins TRBV11-2 to TRBJ2-1; D unclear. The germline V and J ends were trimmed by 0 bases and 4 bases, with 19 bases remaining between them. The CDR3 runs to 18 residues. CDR1 and CDR2 (germline): SGHAT, FQNNGV. The CDR3 DNA is TGTGCCAGCAGCTTAGAGGAAGGGAACTTCTGGTGGTACAATGAGCAGTTCTTC. Residues: CASSLEEGNFWWYNEQFF. Looking up the rest from reference TRBV11-2 and TRBJ2-1 gives the full variable domain: EAGVAQSPRYKIIEKRQSVAFWCNPISGHATLYWYQQILGQGPKLLIQFQNNGVVDDSQLPKDRFSAERLKGVDSTLKIQPAKLEDSAVYLCASSLEEGNFWWYNEQFFGPGTRLTVL.

The chain links TRBV5-1 to TRBJ2-5; D may be TRBD1 or TRBD2 (5 bases each). CDR3 length equals 15 residues. From germline, CDR1 is SGHRS and CDR2 YFSETQ. The V end lost 2 bases, the J end lost 5 bases, and 16 bases lay between the germline ends. The CDR3 here is CASSLGTLPSETQYF. CDR3 nucleotide sequence: TGCGCCAGCAGCTTAGGGACCCTCCCAAGCGAGACCCAGTACTTC.